Shown below are 27 T cell receptor beta chains from a single sample sequenced in a study of T-cell reconstitution after alpha-beta-depleted transplantation in children. Unique molecular identifiers were incorporated into the prepared TCRbeta library. TCRdb called the PCR reads again in MiXCR, with one record for every CDR3 protein. The table shows 55,000 to 85,000 distinct CDR3 sequences, with roughly 10% occurring only once. Specimen: PBMCs, collected before TCRalphabeta/CD19-depleted stem cell transplant. The receptors here all came from a boy aged 5 to 17 with acute myeloid leukemia, due to receive a stem cell transplant.

Ten or more counts support this clonotype. The chain combines TRBV29-1 with TRBJ2-2, with 7 positions matching TRBD1. The CDR3 is 14 residues long. Germline lookup yields CDR1 SQVTM and CDR2 ANQGSEA. Unmatched junction bases numbered 7, after V lost 3 bases and J lost 6 bases. CDR3 sequence (DNA): TGCAGCGTTGACCGAGGGGGCGCGGCCGGGGAGCTGTTTTTT. Translated, it gives CSVDRGGAAGELFF.

This clonotype was recorded many times. The rearrangement joins TRBV27 to TRBJ2-7, with a tentative D call TRBD1 (6 bases). The CDR3 has 13 residues. The V gene lost 5 bases and the J gene lost 6 bases, with 14 bases spanning the gap. Germline CDR1 reads MNHEY; CDR2 reads SMNVEV (reference sequence). The CDR3 sequence: CASSPWDTGEQYV. DNA of the CDR3: TGTGCCAGCAGTCCATGGGACACTGGCGAGCAGTACGTC.

This clonotype was recorded many times. The genes are TRBV29-1 and TRBJ2-2, with 9 nucleotides matching TRBD1. Trimming took 5 bases from V and 4 from J; bases not matched to a gene: 2. Germline lookup yields CDR1 SQVTM and CDR2 ANQGSEA. The CDR3 contains 13 residues. CDR3 in DNA: TGCAGCGTTACAGGGGGCGGCACCGGGGAGCTGTTTTTT. Its protein is CSVTGGGTGELFF.

This clonotype was detected ten times or more. This chain uses TRBV12-3 or TRBV12-4 with TRBJ2-1; a possible D gene is TRBD2 (6 bases). Trimming stripped 3 bases from V and 6 bases from J, with 15 bases between. This CDR3 contains 15 residues. In nucleotides, the CDR3 is TGTGCCAGCAGTTTGGGGCGGGGAACGGGCAATGAGCAGTTCTTC. Translated: CASSLGRGTGNEQFF.

This clonotype was recorded many times. The chain combines TRBV10-3 with TRBJ2-5; D perhaps matches TRBD2 (5 bases). V was trimmed by 10 bases and J by 4 bases, leaving 13 bases between them. The CDR3 extends over 12 amino acids. Germline V gives CDR1 ENHRY, CDR2 SYGVKD. CDR3 DNA sequence: TGTGCCACCTCCGGGGTAGGAGAGACCCAGTACTTC. Residues: CATSGVGETQYF.

In this sample, this clonotype turned up many times. The chain recombines TRBV7-8 with TRBJ1-1; 7 nucleotides line up with TRBD1. The ends lost 0 bases at V and 0 bases at J; junction bases unmatched: 4. The CDR3 is 16 residues long. Germline-derived CDR1 and CDR2 are SGHVS and FQNEAQ. The DNA of the CDR3 is TGTGCCAGCAGCTTAGCGATACAGGGGTTGAACACTGAAGCTTTCTTT. Translation gives CASSLAIQGLNTEAFF. Using reference TRBV7-8 and TRBJ1-1 for the parts outside the CDR3, the full variable domain is GAGVSQSPRYKVAKRGQDVALRCDPISGHVSLFWYQQALGQGPEFLTYFQNEAQLDKSGLPSDRFFAERPEGSVSTLKIQRTQQEDSAVYLCASSLAIQGLNTEAFFGQGTRLTVV.

This clonotype was observed a handful of times. The chain has TRBV29-1 and TRBJ2-2; D is undetermined. The CDR3 contains 12 residues. Germline V lookup: CDR1 SQVTM, CDR2 ANQGSEA. The germline V and J ends were trimmed by 1 base and 5 bases, with 5 bases remaining between them. CDR3 coding DNA: TGCAGCGTTGAAGGGGGAACCGGGGAGCTGTTTTTT. The encoded protein is CSVEGGTGELFF.

This clonotype appeared many times. This rearrangement joins TRBV12-3 or TRBV12-4 to TRBJ2-3, with D possibly TRBD1 on 6 matching bases. V gave up 6 bases and J gave up 6 bases, with 16 bases separating them. The CDR3 is made up of 14 amino acids. The CDR3, as DNA: TGTGCCAGCAGCTACTTATCCCAGGGGGATACGCAGTATTTT. It encodes CASSYLSQGDTQYF.

This clonotype was recorded at least ten times. This chain connects TRBV12-3 or TRBV12-4 to TRBJ2-5; no definite D call. CDR3 length: 11 amino acids. Trimming took off 2 bases at V and 8 bases at J, with 6 bases between the two ends. CDR3 nucleotides: TGTGCCAGCAGTTTACTGGGAACCCAGTACTTC. It codes for CASSLLGTQYF.

Ten or more counts support this clonotype. The gene calls are TRBV29-1 and TRBJ2-1; no reliable D call. The CDR3 consists of 14 residues. Trimming left V 3 bases short and J 5 bases short, with 14 bases between. Germline CDR1 SQVTM, CDR2 ANQGSEA. CDR3 residues: CSVDRLGGHNEQFF. The CDR3 region has the DNA TGCAGCGTTGACCGCTTGGGCGGTCACAATGAGCAGTTCTTC.

This clonotype was counted many times. V and J are TRBV30 and TRBJ2-1, with D perhaps matching TRBD2 (5 bases). This CDR3 contains 14 residues. V gave up 3 bases and J gave up 4 bases, with 13 bases separating them. Looked up from germline, CDR1 is GTSNPN and CDR2 is SVGIG (reference sequence). CDR3 in amino acids: CAWSPRANYNEQFF. DNA of the CDR3: TGTGCCTGGAGCCCGAGGGCGAATTACAATGAGCAGTTCTTC.

The table lists this clonotype with many counts. The chain carries TRBV11-2 and TRBJ1-1; tentative D call: TRBD1 (6 bases). The CDR3 loop spans 11 amino acids. The germline CDR1 and CDR2 sequences are SGHAT and FQNNGV. V dropped 10 bases and J dropped 7 bases, with 13 bases sitting between them. The CDR3 nucleotides read TGTGCCACTAACAGGGTCTATGAAGCTTTCTTT. Translating gives CATNRVYEAFF.

This clonotype has a count of ten or more. This chain joins TRBV27 and TRBJ1-5; no clear D gene. V shed 2 bases and J shed 8 bases, with 7 bases lying between them. Germline-derived CDR1 and CDR2 are MNHEY and SMNVEV (reference sequence). The CDR3 contains 12 residues. This chain's CDR3 is CASSLIGEPQHF. DNA of the CDR3: TGTGCCAGCAGTTTAATAGGAGAGCCCCAGCATTTT.

At least ten counts were recorded for this clonotype. The chain couples TRBV20-1 to TRBJ2-2, with D possibly being TRBD2 (6 bases). The CDR3 is 14 residues long. Trimming removed 2 bases at V and 5 bases at J, with 12 bases between. Germline V gene lookup returns CDR1 DFQATT and CDR2 SNEGSKA (reference sequence). The DNA of the CDR3 is TGCAGTGCTAGACCTATTAGCGGTACCGGGGAGCTGTTTTTT. The encoded protein is CSARPISGTGELFF.

The chain uses TRBV7-2 and TRBJ1-1; TRBD1 is a possible D gene (5 bases). The V end lost 3 bases, the J end lost 8 bases, and 13 bases lay between the germline ends. CDR3 length: 13 residues. Germline values: CDR1 SGHTA, CDR2 FQGNSA. The CDR3 reads CASSFQGGGEAFF. For the CDR3, the DNA is TGTGCCAGCAGCTTTCAGGGTGGAGGGGAAGCTTTCTTT.

This clonotype was seen repeatedly, ten times or more. V gene TRBV12-3 or TRBV12-4 combines with J gene TRBJ1-4; the D gene is possibly TRBD1 (5 bases). V was shortened by 7 bases and J by 5 bases, with 8 bases between the two germline ends. The CDR3 spans 12 residues. The CDR3 loop reads CASTDRNEKLFF. CDR3 in DNA: TGTGCCAGCACTGACAGAAATGAAAAACTGTTTTTT.

This clonotype was seen at least ten times. The genes are TRBV27 and TRBJ1-2, with 8 positions matching TRBD1. The CDR3 loop spans 15 amino acids. Germline assignment: CDR1 MNHEY and CDR2 SMNVEV (reference sequence). V was clipped by 1 base and J by 8 bases; unmatched bases: 9. The CDR3 coding sequence is TGTGCCAGCAGTTTATTCCCAGGGGGCCAGACGGGCTACACCTTC. Translation: CASSLFPGGQTGYTF.

This clonotype came up many times. This rearrangement joins TRBV20-1 to TRBJ2-1; D possibly corresponds to TRBD1 (6 bases). The V gene lost 2 bases and the J gene lost 4 bases, with 15 bases spanning the gap. This CDR3 region has 15 residues. Germline V lookup: CDR1 DFQATT, CDR2 SNEGSKA (reference sequence). The DNA of the CDR3 is TGCAGTGCTAGAACCCGCCAGGACAGATACAATGAGCAGTTCTTC. This sequence encodes CSARTRQDRYNEQFF.

This clonotype was counted ten times or more. J is TRBJ1-1 and V is TRBV3-1; D not certain. The CDR3 is 15 amino acids. Germline values: CDR1 LGHDT, CDR2 YNNKEL (reference sequence). V was shortened by 1 base and J by 1 base, with 10 bases between the two germline ends. DNA for the CDR3: TGTGCCAGCAGCCAAGGCCCGGTGGGGAACACTGAAGCTTTCTTT. This gives the protein CASSQGPVGNTEAFF.

This rearrangement joins TRBV6-5 to TRBJ2-3; D might be TRBD1 (5 bases). Trimming removed 0 bases from V and 4 bases from J, with 14 bases in between. Germline values: CDR1 MNHEY, CDR2 SVGAGI. The CDR3 has 16 amino acids. The CDR3 coding sequence is TGTGCCAGCAGTTACTCGAAGGGCGCAGGGCCAGATACGCAGTATTTT. This codes for CASSYSKGAGPDTQYF.

The CDR3 is CAFSLGTSGPEQFF. DNA for the CDR3: TGTGCCTTCAGTTTAGGGACTAGCGGGCCAGAGCAGTTCTTC. The chain is built from TRBV12-3 or TRBV12-4 and TRBJ2-1; 12 bases line up with TRBD2. Losses at the gene ends were 11 bases for V and 10 bases for J; bases not matched to a gene: 12. The CDR3 has 14 amino acids.

In this sample, this clonotype turned up a few times. The rearrangement uses TRBV7-9 and TRBJ1-2; D remains unclear. CDR3 size: 13 residues. The V end lost 5 bases, the J end lost 8 bases, and 15 bases lay between the germline ends. CDR1 and CDR2 (germline): SEHNR, FQNEAQ (reference sequence). The CDR3 region has the DNA TGTGCCAGCAGCGCAGAATCAATCCGGGGCTACACCTTC. It is translated as CASSAESIRGYTF.

The J gene is TRBJ2-1, the V gene TRBV20-1; 8 nucleotides agree with TRBD2. The CDR3 is 15 residues long. Per the germline V gene, CDR1 is DFQATT and CDR2 is SNEGSKA (reference sequence). Unmatched junction bases numbered 14, after V lost 6 bases and J lost 7 bases. For the CDR3, the DNA is TGCAGTGCGGAGCGGGGGAGACCTACTGGGAATGAGCAGTTCTTC. Translation: CSAERGRPTGNEQFF.

This clonotype was seen many times. The V gene is TRBV29-1, the J gene TRBJ2-7, with D possibly TRBD2 on 6 matching bases. There are 16 residues in the CDR3. CDR1 SQVTM and CDR2 ANQGSEA come from the germline V gene. V was clipped by 3 bases and J by 6 bases, with 24 bases between them. The CDR3 here is CSVDRARGHGGGEQYF. CDR3 coding DNA: TGCAGCGTTGACCGTGCTCGGGGCCATGGGGGAGGCGAGCAGTACTTC.

In its sample, this clonotype was seen many times. This chain connects TRBV24-1 to TRBJ2-2; possible D gene TRBD2, 5 bases. The germline CDR1 and CDR2 sequences are KGHDR and SFDVKD. V dropped 5 bases and J dropped 6 bases, with 9 bases sitting between them. The CDR3 spans 13 residues. The DNA of the CDR3 is TGTGCCACCAGTGGACTCGGGGCCGGGGAGCTGTTTTTT. Its translation: CATSGLGAGELFF.

In its sample, this clonotype was seen many times. This sequence joins TRBV4-1 and TRBJ2-3; the D is unclear. The ends were cut back, 1 base at V and 6 bases at J, with 5 bases in the middle. Germline values: CDR1 MGHRA, CDR2 YSYEKL. The CDR3 extends over 12 amino acids. CDR3 in DNA: TGCGCCAGCAGCCAAGGCCTCGATACGCAGTATTTT. Its protein is CASSQGLDTQYF.

There are many counts of this clonotype. CDR3 protein: CASSAPGQGWVYEQYV. The CDR3 DNA is TGTGCCAGCAGCGCCCCGGGACAGGGGTGGGTCTACGAGCAGTACGTC. This chain links TRBV11-2 with TRBJ2-7; 10 positions match TRBD1. Germline V gene lookup returns CDR1 SGHAT and CDR2 FQNNGV. This CDR3 is built from 16 residues. The V segment lost 5 bases and the J segment 3 bases; nucleotides outside the gene matches: 10.